This is a list of T cell receptor beta chains from one sample in a study of blood T cell repertoires in COVID-19. Sequencing was performed with immunoSEQ multiplex PCR; in TCRdb, only in-frame clones are kept and a portion is missing. The repertoire holds around 250,000 clones, with 70% to 90% as singletons. Sequencing was done on a sample of PBMCs or T cells enriched from blood (not recorded which). The receptors originated from a woman between 40 and 55 years old with acute COVID-19. Both conserved end residues are part of each CDR3. Fields, in order: V gene, D gene, clone size, J gene, CDR3 DNA, CDR3 protein. The D gene is left open where the match is weak. Not every row has a clone size; where given, it reads once, few, many or a size class.

v_gene: TRBV1
d_gene: .
abundance: .
j_gene: TRBJ2-3
CDR3nt: TGCACCAGCAGCCAAGTAAATAGCGCAGATACGCAGTATTTT
CDR3aa: CTSSQVNSADTQYF

v_gene: TRBV24-1
d_gene: TRBD1
abundance: .
j_gene: TRBJ2-3
CDR3nt: TGTGCCACCAGTGAAGAAGGGGGCGCAGATACGCAGTATTTT
CDR3aa: CATSEEGGADTQYF

v_gene: TRBV5-1
d_gene: TRBD1
abundance: .
j_gene: TRBJ1-1
CDR3nt: TGCGCCAGCAGCGACGACAGGGGCGCGAACACTGAAGCTTTCTTT
CDR3aa: CASSDDRGANTEAFF

v_gene: TRBV2
d_gene: .
abundance: .
j_gene: TRBJ1-3
CDR3nt: TGTGCCAGCAGCCAGGGAAACACCATATATTTT
CDR3aa: CASSQGNTIYF

v_gene: TRBV18
d_gene: TRBD2
abundance: .
j_gene: TRBJ2-3
CDR3nt: TGTGCCAGCTCACCAATTGCGGGAGGCCTTAGCACAGATACGCAGTATTTT
CDR3aa: CASSPIAGGLSTDTQYF

v_gene: TRBV28
d_gene: .
abundance: .
j_gene: TRBJ1-1
CDR3nt: TGTGCCAGCAGTACAGCGAACACTGAAGCTTTCTTT
CDR3aa: CASSTANTEAFF

v_gene: TRBV25-1
d_gene: .
abundance: .
j_gene: TRBJ1-5
CDR3nt: TGTGCCAGCAGTGAATTGGGGGGTTTGCCCCAGCATTTT
CDR3aa: CASSELGGLPQHF

v_gene: TRBV21-1
d_gene: .
abundance: .
j_gene: TRBJ2-5
CDR3nt: TGTGCCAGCAGACTAGCGGAGCAAGAGACCCAGTACTTC
CDR3aa: CASRLAEQETQYF

v_gene: TRBV10-3
d_gene: TRBD1
abundance: once
j_gene: TRBJ1-5
CDR3nt: TGTGCCATCAGTGACCCCGACAGGGAGGAGGGACAGCCCCAGCATTTT
CDR3aa: CAISDPDREEGQPQHF

v_gene: TRBV28
d_gene: .
abundance: .
j_gene: TRBJ2-6
CDR3nt: TGTGCCAGCGAGGAGGGCTCTGGGGCCAACGTCCTGACTTTC
CDR3aa: CASEEGSGANVLTF

v_gene: TRBV29-1
d_gene: .
abundance: few
j_gene: TRBJ2-1
CDR3nt: TGCAGCGTTGTTAGCTCCTACAATGAGCAGTTCTTC
CDR3aa: CSVVSSYNEQFF

v_gene: TRBV9
d_gene: .
abundance: .
j_gene: TRBJ2-6
CDR3nt: TGTGCCAGCAGCGTAGGTCACTCTGGGGCCAACGTCCTGACTTTC
CDR3aa: CASSVGHSGANVLTF

v_gene: TRBV4-1
d_gene: TRBD1
abundance: .
j_gene: TRBJ1-6
CDR3nt: TGCGCCAGCAGCCGAACCGGGACAGGGCGATATAATTCACCCCTCCACTTT
CDR3aa: CASSRTGTGRYNSPLHF